This T cell receptor (beta chain) was observed in a study of blood T cell repertoires in COVID-19. The wider study: The United States, Italy and Spain supplied acute and convalescent COVID-19 samples. The analysed material was cDNA or gDNA that came from T cells, B-cell-depleted T cells, or PBMCs.

J gave up 4 bases and V 9 bases, and 10 bases lay outside the gene matches. The CDR3 consists of 14 residues. The germline V gene has CDR1 ENHRY and CDR2 SYGVKD. In the original workflow: Nucleated cell number was recorded as an estimate derived from reference gene primer amplification. Here immunoSEQ multiplex PCR was the method, and the copy in TCRdb shows in-frame clones only, minus some. The V and J calls and clone size were taken over from that table, and D and trimming were inferred from the DNA. The sample consists of about 120,000 clones, about 88% of them appearing once. This clone was picked up a small number of times.

V usage is TRBV10-3 and J usage is TRBJ2-3; 7 positions match TRBD1. The receptor's source is a woman of 80 years or more with acute or convalescent COVID-19. Sequenced sample: peripheral blood. The chain's CDR3 is CAIRQGRGADTQYF. CDR3 sequence (DNA): TGTGCCATTAGACAGGGACGTGGGGCAGATACGCAGTATTTT.